This TCR beta chain appears in the sequencing data of a study of graft-versus-host responses after intestinal transplantation. About the study: As for transplant type, recipients had multivisceral, liver-intestinal, or isolated intestinal grafts. Each recipient received anti-thymocyte globulin induction, then tacrolimus and steroids for approximately 3 years.

Study observations and caveats: Ileal or blood samples showed some GvH clones first, and such clones were also found in recipient marrow.

Using immunoSEQ multiplex PCR, the repertoire was profiled, and TCRdb retains in-frame clones only, with some absent. The sample shows 20,000 to 25,000 clones, roughly four fifths of them seen only once. Lamina propria and intraepithelial lymphocytes were released by processing graft tissue. Comment on this clone: The antigen remains undetermined.

CDR1 SGHTA and CDR2 FQGTGA come from the germline V gene. The CDR3 contains 15 residues. Trimming took 5 bases from V and 4 from J, leaving 15 bases between them. The receptor was isolated from a human patient who received an intestinal transplant, so some T cells may come from the graft donor. The sample in question was ileum tissue, obtained 12 days after intestinal transplant. This chain uses TRBV7-3 with TRBJ2-1, with a weak D call TRBD2 (6 bases). The CDR3, as DNA: TGTGCCAGCAGCCACCTGGGTAGCGGATACAATGAGCAGTTCTTC. It yields the protein CASSHLGSGYNEQFF.